The T cell receptor beta chain described here comes from a study of beta chain features in type 1 diabetes listed by TCRdb under 2018. A note on the overall study: Patients and healthy donors did not differ in mean age, gender distribution, total cell number or subset yield. Regulatory and stem cell-like memory subsets were isolated from only 8 patients and roughly 8 healthy donors, whereas naive and central memory subsets came from all 30 or so donors. A total of some 110 million sorted cells were examined across all samples, and the number of cells per subset was strongly correlated with RNA yield. In the study, TCRB repertoires of sorted circulating CD4+ T cell subsets from recently diagnosed type 1 diabetes patients were compared with those of matched healthy donors. On the study overall, not on this receptor specifically: At VDJ recombination sites, type 1 diabetes patients had fewer insertions and more deleted nucleotides, which implies abnormalities in thymic rearrangement. Shorter templates might be favored by PCR, yet because patient and control samples were amplified and corrected together, any such skew would affect both groups equally. Only small numbers of individuals were included in the HLA sub-analyses, which left unresolved whether HLA type had any influence on TCRB rearrangement. Type 1 diabetes patients showed a moderate but significant shortening of TCRB CDR3 length in all four CD4+ subsets. Because cDNA was sequenced instead of genomic DNA, highly expressing activated cells could be over-represented, though the groups showed no difference in activation or CD3 levels. Naive, central memory and regulatory TCRB repertoires appeared to be more alike among patients than among healthy donors.

The CDR3 numbers 16 residues from cysteine through phenylalanine. Left in the record is the CDR3 DNA by itself, 48 bases read in frame from the first base. After removal of 5 bases from V and 5 bases from J, the junction retains 7 bases not matched to a gene. CDR1 SGHAT and CDR2 FQNNGV are derived from the germline V gene. This clone was seen only a few times. It lacks a known antigen. Qualities for individual bases were not recorded, and no much larger clone is one base off. Each donor gave one peripheral blood draw, averaging approximately 110 mL, which was collected into heparinised tubes. A BD FACSAria II and a panel including CD45RO, CCR7, CD25, CD127, CD95 and CD27 were used to sort naive, central memory, regulatory and stem cell-like memory CD4+ T cells. All sorted populations exceeded 98% purity. Right away, PBMCs were isolated by Lymphoprep density gradient centrifugation and were stained directly, with no culture step. To minimize batch effects, samples were stained and sorted in pairs, one healthy donor with one patient per experiment.

All of the isolated RNA was reverse transcribed with the High Capacity cDNA Reverse Transcription Kit, so expressed TCRB transcripts were sequenced. Deep immunoSEQ sequencing was performed on naive, central memory and regulatory T cell samples, with an average of approximately 4 million total reads per sample. Sorted cells were lysed in RLT buffer and RNA was extracted with DNase-treated RNeasy Micro or Mini kits, depending on cell number. Each cell subset was processed on its own to prevent cross-contamination, while patient and healthy donor samples were processed together. Using the immunoSEQ multiplex PCR, TCRB sequences were amplified from cDNA into 87-bp fragments spanning the CDR3 region. Sequencing of the amplicons was performed on the Illumina HiSeq platform. Concerning the study's data processing: Synthetic template baselines were used to correct PCR bias computationally, reads within Hamming distance 2 were collapsed, and singletons that could not be merged were discarded. Reads were aligned to IMGT to assign V, D and J genes, CDR3 length, and insertions or deletions at six rearrangement sites. Within each subset, clonotype counts were normalized to sorted cell number, and only after that were true diversity and Gini coefficients computed with the tcR R package. The overlap coefficient, calculated on TCRB nucleotide sequences, was used to quantify repertoire sharing. Out-of-frame TCRB sequences from naive cells were analyzed to stand in for the pre-selection repertoire. The clones in this table, taken by TCRdb from immuneACCESS, are in-frame only. Not every clone is retained; where verified, under half of the shortfall comes from an unresolved V gene, and the cause of the rest is unknown. V, J and clone size derive from that table, while D and trimming were established from the DNA sequence. The sample data list hundreds of thousands of clones, and under 13% of these were observed just once. The ten largest account for around 0.015% of the sample.

The origin of this receptor is a man under 40 with type 1 diabetes. Sequenced sample: naive CD4+ T cells from blood. What the cell subset or site label conveys for this sample: true naive CD4+ T cells. Recombination joined TRBV11-2 with TRBJ2-1; 12 bases in between match TRBD2. Read as DNA, the sequence is TGTGCCAGCAGCAGACGGACTAGCGGGAATAACAATGAGCAGTTCTTC. This translates into CASSRRTSGNNNEQFF.